Sequencing of this TCR beta chain was carried out in a study of monozygotic twins with inflammatory bowel disease. Findings and caveats of the study: Neither one strong signal nor one clonotype associated with IBD was supported.

This CDR3 is built from 13 residues. Looked up from germline, CDR1 is ENHRY and CDR2 is SYGVKD. As for this clonotype: As yet, its antigen is unknown.

Eight separate reactions per sample yielded the cDNA. Template-switch reactions added UMIs with a 6-nucleotide sample barcode. Amplification used two nested PCRs: 15 to 20 cycles, then about 10 cycles, on TCRalpha/TCRbeta cDNA. TCRdb derives one entry per CDR3 protein from the 5' RACE reads, leaving out DNA. The sample table sets out approximately 340,000 distinct CDR3 sequences. This sequence originates from a human donor with ulcerative colitis or Crohn's disease, or a healthy co-twin of an affected twin (not recorded which). The chain is built from TRBV10-3 and TRBJ1-2. The source material was blood. The CDR3 loop is CAIRGGNLNGYTF.